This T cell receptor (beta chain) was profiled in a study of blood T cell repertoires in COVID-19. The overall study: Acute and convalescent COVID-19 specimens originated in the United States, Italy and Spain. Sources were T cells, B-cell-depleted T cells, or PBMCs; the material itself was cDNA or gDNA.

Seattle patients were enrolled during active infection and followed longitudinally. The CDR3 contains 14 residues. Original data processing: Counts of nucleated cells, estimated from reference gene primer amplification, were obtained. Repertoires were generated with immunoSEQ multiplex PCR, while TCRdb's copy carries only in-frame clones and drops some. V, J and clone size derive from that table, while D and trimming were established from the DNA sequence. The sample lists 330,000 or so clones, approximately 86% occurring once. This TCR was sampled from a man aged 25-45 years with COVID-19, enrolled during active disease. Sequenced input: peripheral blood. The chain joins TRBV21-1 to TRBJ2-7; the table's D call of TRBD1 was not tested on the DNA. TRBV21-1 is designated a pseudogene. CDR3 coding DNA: TGTGCCAGCAGCAAAGAACGACAGTACTACGAGCAGTACTTC. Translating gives CASSKERQYYEQYF.